This T cell receptor beta chain was sequenced in a study of CD8+ T cells in alopecia areata. About the study: The duration of tofacitinib was 6 to 18 months, with 6 months off drug afterward.

The length of the CDR3 is 13 residues. The V gene lost 3 bases and the J gene lost 1 base, with 6 bases spanning the gap. CDR1 SEHNR and CDR2 FQNEAQ come from the germline V gene (reference sequence). Peripheral blood and lesional scalp punch biopsies came from alopecia areata patients. Sequencing used cDNA as its template, made by extracting RNA and reverse transcribing it. Sequencing used immunoSEQ multiplex PCR; TCRdb keeps in-frame clones, though not all of them. The table records 180,000 or so clones, less than 75% of them present only once. The chain carries TRBV7-9 and TRBJ2-5; D ambiguous. Sequences were derived from CD8+ T cells sorted from blood, sampled at week 0. The sequence came from a human donor with alopecia areata. The CDR3, as DNA: TGTGCCAGCAGCTTGGTGCTCCAAGAGACCCAGTACTTC. This sequence encodes CASSLVLQETQYF. Full variable domain (missing parts from reference TRBV7-9 and TRBJ2-5): DTGVSQNPRHKITKRGQNVTFRCDPISEHNRLYWYRQTLGQGPEFLTYFQNEAQLEKSRLLSDRFSAERPKGSFSTLEIQRTEQGDSAMYLCASSLVLQETQYFGPGTRLLVL.